The T cell receptor beta chain under discussion was sequenced for a study of PD-1 blockade in classical Hodgkin lymphoma. Each patient's relapse followed autologous stem cell transplantation, and brentuximab vedotin exposure varied. CD8+ T cells were isolated from thawed PBMCs by magnetic negative selection. Profiling relied on immunoSEQ multiplex PCR, and the TCRdb table lists in-frame clones only, not all of them. The sample has 12,000 or so clones; approximately 88% are singletons. The starting material was CD8+ T cells from blood, obtained at baseline. The origin of this receptor is a human donor with classical Hodgkin lymphoma.

CDR3 sequence (DNA): TGCAGCGGACAGGTCTCGGACACTGAAGCTTTCTTT. It yields the protein CSGQVSDTEAFF. The gene calls are TRBV29-1 and TRBJ1-1, with D perhaps matching TRBD1 (6 bases). Germline V gene data show CDR1 as SQVTM and CDR2 as ANQGSEA. Trimming pared 7 bases from V and 3 bases from J, leaving 12 bases between. The CDR3 length is 12 residues.